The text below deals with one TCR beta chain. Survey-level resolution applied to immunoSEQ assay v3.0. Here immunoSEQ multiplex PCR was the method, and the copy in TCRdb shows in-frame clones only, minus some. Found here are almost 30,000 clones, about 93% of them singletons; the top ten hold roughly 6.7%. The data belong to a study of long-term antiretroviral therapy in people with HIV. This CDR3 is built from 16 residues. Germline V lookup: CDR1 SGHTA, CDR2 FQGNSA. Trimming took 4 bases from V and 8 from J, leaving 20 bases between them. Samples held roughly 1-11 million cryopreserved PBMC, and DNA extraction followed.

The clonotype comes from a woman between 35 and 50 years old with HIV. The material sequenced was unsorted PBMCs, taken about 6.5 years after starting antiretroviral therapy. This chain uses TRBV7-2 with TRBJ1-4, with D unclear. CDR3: CASSSEPLGGREKLFF. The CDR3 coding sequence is TGTGCCAGCAGCTCTGAGCCCCTGGGAGGGAGGGAAAAACTGTTTTTT. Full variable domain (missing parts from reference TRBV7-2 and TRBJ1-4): GAGVSQSPSNKVTEKGKDVELRCDPISGHTALYWYRQSLGQGLEFLIYFQGNSAPDKSGLPSDRFSAERTGGSVSTLTIQRTQQEDSAVYLCASSSEPLGGREKLFFGSGTQLSVL.